This is a list of T cell receptor beta chains from one sample in a study of radiation and T cells in renal cell carcinoma. Libraries were prepared by immunoSEQ multiplex PCR; TCRdb keeps only in-frame clonotypes and omits some of them. The top ten clones hold 5.8% of a sample with some 120,000 clones, 85% to 90% of them seen once. Sequencing used blood, obtained from a patient whose treatment included radiotherapy and nephrectomy. All receptors come from a woman aged 70-85 years with renal cell carcinoma. CDR3s leave out the opening cysteine and the closing phenylalanine or tryptophan.

TRBJ2-1	TRBV5-1	ASSAGQGMNEQF
TRBJ1-5	TRBV27	ASRGSSPHQPQH
TRBJ2-3	TRBV6-5	ASSYLAGATDTQY
TRBJ2-7	TRBV7-6	ASSLAGGTGTYEQY
TRBJ2-7	TRBV11-2	ASSPSSGGVYEQY
TRBJ2-5	TRBV27	ASSLSRSLAGAFQETQY
TRBJ1-1	TRBV30	AWRQGGTEAF
TRBJ2-3	TRBV5-4	ASSSRGPGSTQY
TRBJ1-2	TRBV28	ASTPRRQGTYGYT
TRBJ2-1	TRBV7-8	ASSSGLSSYNEQF
TRBJ1-1	TRBV7-2	ASSLGGTAAEAF
TRBJ2-1	TRBV11-3	ASSLGGSGGWYNEQF
TRBJ1-1	TRBV27	ASSLWGNTEAF
TRBJ2-3	TRBV7-6	ASSLNRGADTQY
TRBJ2-7	TRBV27	ATRRGQGASYEQY
TRBJ2-1	TRBV4-2	ASSPSGLHNEQF
TRBJ2-2	TRBV19	ATRPGQGNTGELF
TRBJ2-3	TRBV7-9	ASRGLADTDTQY
TRBJ2-7	TRBV5-1	ASSSGHATPYEQY
TRBJ2-7	TRBV4-2	ASSQNRDRGLYEQY
TRBJ2-2	TRBV7-9	ASRLAGTGELF
TRBJ1-2	TRBV7-9	ASSYPNSYGYT
TRBJ2-3	TRBV9	ASSPHRGISDTQY
TRBJ1-5	TRBV9	ASSLDSNSNQPQH
TRBJ1-2	TRBV6-4	ASRNREGGYT
TRBJ2-1	TRBV2	ASNRLANYNEQF
TRBJ1-5	TRBV10-1	ASSESGQGPINQPQH
TRBJ2-2	TRBV11-3	ASSLRVANTGELF
TRBJ2-3	TRBV10-3	AISESGTSSWY